Below are 9 T cell receptor beta chains sequenced from a single sample in a study of blood T cell repertoires in COVID-19. Assay used: immunoSEQ multiplex PCR; TCRdb lists only in-frame clones, some missing. Of roughly 200,000 clones in the sample, roughly 81% are singletons; the top ten hold approximately 11%. The source material was peripheral blood. The source is a woman aged 40-49 years with COVID-19, enrolled during active disease.

The J gene is TRBJ2-2, the V gene TRBV19; D is possibly TRBD2 (7 bases). This CDR3 is built from 14 residues. Germline loops: CDR1 LNHDA, CDR2 SQIVND (reference sequence). With 8 bases removed from V and 5 bases from J, the gap between germline ends came to 15 bases. CDR3 loop: CASSGGPWTGELFF. CDR3 nucleotide sequence: TGTGCCAGTTCCGGGGGGCCGTGGACCGGGGAGCTGTTTTTT.

This sequence joins TRBV5-5 and TRBJ2-5; a possible D gene is TRBD1 (5 bases). V was shortened by 3 bases and J by 2 bases, with 17 bases between the two germline ends. CDR3 length: 16 amino acids. The germline V gene encodes CDR1 SGHKS and CDR2 YYEKEE (reference sequence). CDR3 amino acids: CASSSPRQDSQETQYF. As DNA, the CDR3 is TGTGCCAGCAGCTCCCCCAGACAAGACAGTCAAGAGACCCAGTACTTC.

The J gene is TRBJ1-1, the V gene TRBV30; no firm D call. V was trimmed by 5 bases and J by 0 bases, leaving 16 bases between them. CDR1 and CDR2 (germline): GTSNPN, SVGIG (reference sequence). The CDR3 extends over 15 amino acids. DNA for the CDR3: TGTGCCTGGGCGACGGGAGTTCAAATGAACACTGAAGCTTTCTTT. Its translation: CAWATGVQMNTEAFF.

V usage is TRBV28 and J usage is TRBJ2-7, with 9 positions matching TRBD1. Trimming cost V 6 bases and J 6 bases; bases outside gene matches: 3. The length of the CDR3 is 12 residues. The germline V gene has CDR1 MDHEN and CDR2 SYDVKM. The CDR3 loop is CASSRDRVEQYF. CDR3 bases: TGTGCCAGCAGCCGGGACAGGGTCGAGCAGTACTTC.

The CDR3 reads CASIRLAGDFGELFF. Here the CDR3 DNA reads TGTGCCAGTATCCGACTAGCGGGGGATTTCGGGGAGCTGTTTTTT. This chain uses TRBV19 with TRBJ2-2; 12 positions match TRBD2. The germline V gene has CDR1 LNHDA and CDR2 SQIVND (reference sequence). This CDR3 contains 15 residues. Trimming at V came to 7 bases and at J to 7 bases, leaving 7 bases not matched to a gene.

The genes are TRBV2 and TRBJ1-4; TRBD1 matches at 8 bases. The V gene's germline CDR1 is SNHLY and CDR2 FYNNEI. This CDR3 is 14 amino acids long. V lost 5 bases to trimming and J lost 7 bases; unmatched junction nucleotides: 6. Written as DNA, the CDR3 is TGTGCCAGCAGTCTTAAGCAGGGGGCTGAAAAACTGTTTTTT. Amino acids: CASSLKQGAEKLFF. The full variable domain, completed using reference TRBV2 and TRBJ1-4, is EPEVTQTPSHQVTQMGQEVILRCVPISNHLYFYWYRQILGQKVEFLVSFYNNEISEKSEIFDDQFSVERPDGSNFTLKIRSTKLEDSAMYFCASSLKQGAEKLFFGSGTQLSVL.

The genes are TRBV5-4 and TRBJ2-1; TRBD2 matches 13 bases. Germline CDR1 is SGHNT and CDR2 is YYREEE (reference sequence). This CDR3 has 13 residues. Trimming took 3 bases from V and 15 from J; bases not matched to a gene: 6. The CDR3, as DNA: TGTGCCAGCAGCTCCGGACTAGCGGGAGTGCGGTTCTTC. This encodes CASSSGLAGVRFF.

This clone was found once. The CDR3 DNA is TGTGCCAGCAGCGGGGGCTTTAGCAATCAGCCCCAGCATTTT. Amino acids: CASSGGFSNQPQHF. The gene calls are TRBV9 and TRBJ1-5, with D possibly being TRBD1 (5 bases). Germline V gives CDR1 SGDLS, CDR2 YYNGEE. CDR3 length equals 14 residues. Trimming left V 3 bases short and J 0 bases short, with 7 bases between. Based on the CDR3 plus reference TRBV9 and TRBJ1-5, the full variable domain is DSGVTQTPKHLITATGQRVTLRCSPRSGDLSVYWYQQSLDQGLQFLIQYYNGEERAKGNILERFSAQQFPDLHSELNLSSLELGDSALYFCASSGGFSNQPQHFGDGTRLSIL.

The CDR3 DNA is TGCGCCAGCGGCCTAGACAGGGGTAGTGATGGCTACACCTTC. Protein sequence: CASGLDRGSDGYTF. J is TRBJ1-2 and V is TRBV10-2; 8 bases are a match to TRBD1. The CDR3 runs to 14 residues. V lost 8 bases, J lost 6 bases, and 11 bases stayed unmatched. Per the germline V gene, CDR1 is WSHSY and CDR2 is SAAADI.